The source of this T cell receptor beta chain is a study of blood T cell repertoires in COVID-19. Study-wide context: PBMCs, B-cell-depleted T cells, or T cells were the source of the cDNA or gDNA that made up the material.

Per the authors' pipeline: Nucleated cell number was recorded as an estimate derived from reference gene primer amplification. Repertoires were generated with immunoSEQ multiplex PCR, while TCRdb's copy carries only in-frame clones and drops some. V and J calls and clone size are as listed in that table; D and trimming were resolved from the DNA. The table lists around 220,000 clones, roughly 80% of them singletons. Germline V gives CDR1 MNHNS, CDR2 SASEGT. Trimming took 3 bases from V and 2 from J; bases not matched to a gene: 7. The CDR3 totals 15 residues. The source material was peripheral blood. The sequence was obtained from a woman of 80 years or more with acute or convalescent COVID-19. This chain uses TRBV6-1 with TRBJ2-7; 7 positions agree with TRBD2. The CDR3 here is CASSEWEGTPYEQYF. CDR3 in DNA: TGTGCCAGCAGTGAGTGGGAGGGAACCCCCTACGAGCAGTACTTC.